These 7 T cell receptor beta chains came from one sample sequenced in a study of cytomegalovirus exposure and HLA in healthy donors. 13 Jbeta primers and 60 Vbeta primers were used for the PCR. Generated by immunoSEQ multiplex PCR, the TCRdb table keeps only in-frame clones and is missing some. The sample holds around 150,000 clones, almost 80% seen once. The sample was PBMCs. Receptors originate from a woman between 45 and 65 years old in good health and CMV-seropositive.

CDR3 sequence (DNA): TGTGCCAGCTCACTCGCAGGTTACGAGCAGTACTTC. As protein: CASSLAGYEQYF. V usage is TRBV18 and J usage is TRBJ2-7; D unclear. CDR1 is KGHSH, CDR2 LQKENI, per germline. The CDR3 consists of 12 residues. The ends were cut back, 4 bases at V and 4 bases at J, with 8 bases in the middle.

The rearrangement links TRBV4-1 to TRBJ1-6; possible D gene TRBD1, 6 bases. The germline V gene encodes CDR1 MGHRA and CDR2 YSYEKL. V was clipped by 1 base and J by 9 bases, with 25 bases between them. The CDR3 loop spans 19 amino acids. The CDR3: CASSQVMGLRGAEGSPLHF. For the CDR3, the DNA is TGCGCCAGCAGCCAAGTAATGGGACTCCGGGGGGCAGAGGGTTCACCCCTCCACTTT.

This clone was seen more than once but under ten times. The chain uses TRBV10-1 and TRBJ2-2; TRBD1 agrees at 8 bases. CDR3 length equals 13 residues. Germline V CDR1 and CDR2: WNHNN, SYGVQD (reference sequence). After removal of 10 bases from V and 3 bases from J, the junction contained 4 bases not matched to a gene. This CDR3 is CATGQGDTGELFF. CDR3 DNA: TGCGCCACCGGACAGGGAGACACCGGGGAGCTGTTTTTT.

Note on this clone: This CDR3 is also generated by other DNA sequences in the sample. This chain links TRBV5-4 with TRBJ2-3; D uncertain. The CDR3 extends over 15 amino acids. Germline values: CDR1 SGHNT, CDR2 YYREEE (reference sequence). The V end lost 2 bases, the J end lost 0 bases, and 10 bases lay between the germline ends. CDR3 loop: CASSFATTSTDTQYF. The DNA for the CDR3 is TGTGCCAGCAGCTTTGCGACAACTAGCACAGATACGCAGTATTTT.

The chain links TRBV2 to TRBJ1-4, with TRBD1 matching 9 bases. Germline V lookup: CDR1 SNHLY, CDR2 FYNNEI. CDR3 length equals 16 residues. Trimming removed 0 bases from V and 7 bases from J; junction bases left unmatched: 6. The CDR3 here is CASSEATGTGFEKLFF. For the CDR3, the DNA is TGTGCCAGCAGTGAAGCCACCGGGACAGGGTTTGAAAAACTGTTTTTT.

In this sample, this clone turned up a few times. The J gene is TRBJ2-1, the V gene TRBV9; 7 nucleotides line up with TRBD1. The CDR3 is 16 residues long. With 4 bases clipped from V and 1 base from J, the junction kept 8 bases outside the gene matches. CDR1 is SGDLS, CDR2 YYNGEE, per germline. The CDR3 DNA reads TGTGCCAGCAGCATACAAATACAGGGGTCCTACAATGAGCAGTTCTTC. Translated: CASSIQIQGSYNEQFF.

The sample holds a few counts of this clone. The chain couples TRBV2 to TRBJ2-1; TRBD2 might be the D (6 bases). Germline CDR1 is SNHLY and CDR2 is FYNNEI. The CDR3 is 14 amino acids. V lost 5 bases and J lost 7, with 15 bases in between. Here the CDR3 reads CASSTTVGRNEQFF. The CDR3 nucleotides are TGTGCCAGCAGTACCACAGTGGGGAGGAATGAGCAGTTCTTC.